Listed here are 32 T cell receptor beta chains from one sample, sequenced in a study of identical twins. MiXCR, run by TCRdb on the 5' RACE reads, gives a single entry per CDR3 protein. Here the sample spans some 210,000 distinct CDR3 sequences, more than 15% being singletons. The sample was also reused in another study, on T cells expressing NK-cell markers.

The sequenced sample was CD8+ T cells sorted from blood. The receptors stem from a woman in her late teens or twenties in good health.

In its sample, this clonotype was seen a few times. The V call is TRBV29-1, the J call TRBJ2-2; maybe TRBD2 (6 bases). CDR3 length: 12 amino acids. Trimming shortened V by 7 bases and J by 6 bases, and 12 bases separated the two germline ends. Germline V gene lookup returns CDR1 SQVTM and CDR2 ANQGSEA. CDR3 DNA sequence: TGCAGCGGTCAGGGCGGGGCCGGGGAGCTGTTTTTT. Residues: CSGQGGAGELFF.

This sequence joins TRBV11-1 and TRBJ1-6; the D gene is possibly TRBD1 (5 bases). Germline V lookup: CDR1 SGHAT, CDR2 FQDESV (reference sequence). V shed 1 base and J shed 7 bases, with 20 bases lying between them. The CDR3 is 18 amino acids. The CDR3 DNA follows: TGTGCCAGCAGCTTAGGCACACCCAGGGTGGTTCGGAATTCACCCCTCCACTTT. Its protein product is CASSLGTPRVVRNSPLHF.

The CDR3 nucleotides are TGTGCCAGCAGGGCTTCCGAACTAGCGGGAGCGCGCTACGAGCAGTACTTC. The encoded protein is CASRASELAGARYEQYF. The chain is built from TRBV2 and TRBJ2-7; 11 bases line up with TRBD2. The CDR3 is 17 residues long. V trimming: 6 bases; J trimming: 3 bases; junction bases outside the gene matches: 13. Germline lookup yields CDR1 SNHLY and CDR2 FYNNEI.

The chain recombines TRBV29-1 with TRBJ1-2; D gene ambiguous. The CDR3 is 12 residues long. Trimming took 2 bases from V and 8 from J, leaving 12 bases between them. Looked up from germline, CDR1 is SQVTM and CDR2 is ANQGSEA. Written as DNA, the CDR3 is TGCAGCGTTGAAAGTGGTGTGGGAGGCTACACCTTC. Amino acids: CSVESGVGGYTF.

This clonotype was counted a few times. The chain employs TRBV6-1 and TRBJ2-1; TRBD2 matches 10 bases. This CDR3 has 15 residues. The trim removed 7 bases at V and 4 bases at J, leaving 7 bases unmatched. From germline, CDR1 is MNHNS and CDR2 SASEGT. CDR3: CASTASGGRYNEQFF. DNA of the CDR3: TGTGCCAGCACCGCTAGCGGGGGCAGGTACAATGAGCAGTTCTTC.

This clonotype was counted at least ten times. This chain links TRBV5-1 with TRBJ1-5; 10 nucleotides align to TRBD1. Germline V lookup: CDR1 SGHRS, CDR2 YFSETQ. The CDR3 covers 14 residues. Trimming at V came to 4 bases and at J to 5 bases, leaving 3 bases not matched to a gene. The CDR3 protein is CASSVGQGDQPQHF. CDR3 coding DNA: TGCGCCAGCAGCGTCGGACAGGGGGATCAGCCCCAGCATTTT. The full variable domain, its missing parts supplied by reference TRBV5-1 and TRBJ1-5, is KAGVTQTPRYLIKTRGQQVTLSCSPISGHRSVSWYQQTPGQGLQFLFEYFSETQRNKGNFPGRFSGRQFSNSRSEMNVSTLELGDSALYLCASSVGQGDQPQHFGDGTRLSIL.

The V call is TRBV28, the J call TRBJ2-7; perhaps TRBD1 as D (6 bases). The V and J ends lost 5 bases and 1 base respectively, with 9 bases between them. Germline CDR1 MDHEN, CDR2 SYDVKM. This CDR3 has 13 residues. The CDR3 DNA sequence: TGTGCCAGCAGTAATCAGGGGTCCTACGAGCAGTACTTC. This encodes CASSNQGSYEQYF. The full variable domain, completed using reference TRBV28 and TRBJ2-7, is DVKVTQSSRYLVKRTGEKVFLECVQDMDHENMFWYRQDPGLGLRLIYFSYDVKMKEKGDIPEGYSVSREKKERFSLILESASTNQTSMYLCASSNQGSYEQYFGPGTRLTVT.

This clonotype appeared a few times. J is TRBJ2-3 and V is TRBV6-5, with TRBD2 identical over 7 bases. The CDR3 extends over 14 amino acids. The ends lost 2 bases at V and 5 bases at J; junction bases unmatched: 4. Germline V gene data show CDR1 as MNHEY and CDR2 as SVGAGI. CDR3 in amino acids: CASSYGRAIDTQYF. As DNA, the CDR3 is TGTGCCAGCAGTTACGGGAGGGCCATAGATACGCAGTATTTT.

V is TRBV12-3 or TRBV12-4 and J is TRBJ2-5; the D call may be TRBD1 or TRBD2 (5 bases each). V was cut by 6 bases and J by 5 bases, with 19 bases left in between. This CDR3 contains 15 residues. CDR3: CASRRRDGPLETQYF. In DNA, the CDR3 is TGTGCCAGCAGGCGCCGGGACGGCCCGCTTGAGACCCAGTACTTC.

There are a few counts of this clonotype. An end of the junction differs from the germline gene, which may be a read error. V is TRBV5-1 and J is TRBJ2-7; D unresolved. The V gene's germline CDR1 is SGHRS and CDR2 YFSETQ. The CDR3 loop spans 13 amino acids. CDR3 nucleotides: TGCGCCAGCAGTTTGGAGACCCTTAAAGAGCAGTACTTC. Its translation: CASSLETLKEQYF.

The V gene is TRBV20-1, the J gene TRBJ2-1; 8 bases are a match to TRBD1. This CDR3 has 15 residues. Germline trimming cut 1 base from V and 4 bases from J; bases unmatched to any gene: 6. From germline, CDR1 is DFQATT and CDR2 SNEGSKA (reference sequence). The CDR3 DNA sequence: TGCAGTGCTAGAGTGGGGGGACAGGAGTACAATGAGCAGTTCTTC. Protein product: CSARVGGQEYNEQFF.

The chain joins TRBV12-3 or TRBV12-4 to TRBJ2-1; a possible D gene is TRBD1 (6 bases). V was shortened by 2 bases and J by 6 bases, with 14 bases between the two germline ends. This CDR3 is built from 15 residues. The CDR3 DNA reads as TGTGCCAGCAGTTTAAGGGCCTCAGGGGTCAATGAGCAGTTCTTC. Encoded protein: CASSLRASGVNEQFF.

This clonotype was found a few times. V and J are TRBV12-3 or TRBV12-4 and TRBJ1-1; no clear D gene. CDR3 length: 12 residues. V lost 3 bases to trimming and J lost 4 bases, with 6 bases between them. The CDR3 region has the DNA TGTGCCAGCAGTTTTTCGGTCACTGAAGCTTTCTTT. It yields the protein CASSFSVTEAFF.

This CDR3 reads CSARVALQETQYF. The DNA for the CDR3 is TGCAGTGCTAGAGTGGCTCTTCAAGAGACCCAGTACTTC. The V call is TRBV20-1, the J call TRBJ2-5; D call uncertain. In germline, CDR1 is DFQATT, CDR2 SNEGSKA (reference sequence). This CDR3 spans 13 amino acids. V was shortened by 1 base and J by 2 bases, with 8 bases between the two germline ends.

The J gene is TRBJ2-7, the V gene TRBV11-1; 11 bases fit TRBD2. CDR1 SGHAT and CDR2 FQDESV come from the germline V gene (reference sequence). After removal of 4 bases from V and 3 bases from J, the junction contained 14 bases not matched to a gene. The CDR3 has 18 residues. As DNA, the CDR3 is TGTGCCAGCAGCTCTAACTCGGGGACTAGCGGTGATGTCTACGAGCAGTACTTC. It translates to CASSSNSGTSGDVYEQYF.

The CDR3 DNA follows: TGTGCCTGGAATTTCGGCGGGAGTCTTGAGCAGTTCTTC. It specifies CAWNFGGSLEQFF. This chain joins TRBV30 and TRBJ2-1; 7 bases agree with TRBD2. The length of the CDR3 is 13 residues. Germline lookup yields CDR1 GTSNPN and CDR2 SVGIG (reference sequence). The junction had 9 bases not matched to a gene; V was cut back by 4 bases and J by 9 bases. Variable domain in full (rest from reference TRBV30 and TRBJ2-1): SQTIHQWPATLVQPVGSPLSLECTVEGTSNPNLYWYRQAAGRGLQLLFYSVGIGQISSEVPQNLSASRPQDRQFILSSKKLLLSDSGFYLCAWNFGGSLEQFFGPGTRLTVL.

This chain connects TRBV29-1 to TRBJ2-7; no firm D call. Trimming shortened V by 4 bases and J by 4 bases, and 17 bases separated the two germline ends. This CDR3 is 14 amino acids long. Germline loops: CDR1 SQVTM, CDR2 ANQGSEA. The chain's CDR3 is CSVGFVHSLYEQYF. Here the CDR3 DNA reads TGCAGCGTTGGTTTTGTCCACTCCCTTTACGAGCAGTACTTC.

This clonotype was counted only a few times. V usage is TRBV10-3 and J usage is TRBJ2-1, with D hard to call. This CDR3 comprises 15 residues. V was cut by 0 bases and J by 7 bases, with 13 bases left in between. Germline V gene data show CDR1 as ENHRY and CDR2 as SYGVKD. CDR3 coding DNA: TGTGCCATCAGTGAGTCCTTTGGCGGAGAAAATGAGCAGTTCTTC. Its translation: CAISESFGGENEQFF.

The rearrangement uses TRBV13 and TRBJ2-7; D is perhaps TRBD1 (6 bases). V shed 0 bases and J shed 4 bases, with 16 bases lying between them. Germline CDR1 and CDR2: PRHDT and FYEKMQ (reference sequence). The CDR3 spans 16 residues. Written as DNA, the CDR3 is TGTGCCAGCAGCTTAGGATCCGGGACATGGAAGTACGAGCAGTACTTC. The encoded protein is CASSLGSGTWKYEQYF.

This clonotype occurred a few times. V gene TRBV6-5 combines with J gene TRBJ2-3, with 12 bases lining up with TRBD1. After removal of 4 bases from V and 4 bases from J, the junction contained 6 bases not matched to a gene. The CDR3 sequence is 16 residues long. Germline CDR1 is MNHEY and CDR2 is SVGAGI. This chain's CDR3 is CASSSGTGGFADTQYF. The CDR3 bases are TGTGCCAGCAGTTCCGGGACAGGGGGCTTTGCAGATACGCAGTATTTT.

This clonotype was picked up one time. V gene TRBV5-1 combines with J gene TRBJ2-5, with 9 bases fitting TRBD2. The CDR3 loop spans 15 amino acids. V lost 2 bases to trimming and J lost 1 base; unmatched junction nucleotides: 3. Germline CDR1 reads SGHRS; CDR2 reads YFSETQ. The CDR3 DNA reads TGCGCCAGCAGCTTCTCACTAGCGGGCCAAGAGACCCAGTACTTC. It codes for CASSFSLAGQETQYF.

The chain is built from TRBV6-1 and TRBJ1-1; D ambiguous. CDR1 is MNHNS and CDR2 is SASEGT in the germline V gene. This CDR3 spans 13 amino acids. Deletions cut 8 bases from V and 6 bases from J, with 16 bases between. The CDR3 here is CASGLGRRSEAFF. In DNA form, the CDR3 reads TGTGCCAGCGGCCTAGGGAGACGCTCTGAAGCTTTCTTT.

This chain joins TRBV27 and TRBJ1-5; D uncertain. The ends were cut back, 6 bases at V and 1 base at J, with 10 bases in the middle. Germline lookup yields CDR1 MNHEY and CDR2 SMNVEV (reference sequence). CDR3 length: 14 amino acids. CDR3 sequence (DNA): TGTGCCAGCAGACCCGTAGCCAGCAATCAGCCCCAGCATTTT. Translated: CASRPVASNQPQHF.

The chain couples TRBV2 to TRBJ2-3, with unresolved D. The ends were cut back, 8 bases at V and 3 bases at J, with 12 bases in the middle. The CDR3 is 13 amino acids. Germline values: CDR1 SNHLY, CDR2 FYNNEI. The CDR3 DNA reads TGTGCCAGCGGGCGGATCGGGACAGATACGCAGTATTTT. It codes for CASGRIGTDTQYF.

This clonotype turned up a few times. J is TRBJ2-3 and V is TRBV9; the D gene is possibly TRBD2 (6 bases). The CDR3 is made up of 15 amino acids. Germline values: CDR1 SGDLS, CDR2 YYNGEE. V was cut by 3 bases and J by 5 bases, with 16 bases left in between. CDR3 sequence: CASSASGAGIDTQYF. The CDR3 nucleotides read TGTGCCAGCAGCGCCTCAGGTGCGGGGATAGATACGCAGTATTTT. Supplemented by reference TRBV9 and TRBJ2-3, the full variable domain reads DSGVTQTPKHLITATGQRVTLRCSPRSGDLSVYWYQQSLDQGLQFLIQYYNGEERAKGNILERFSAQQFPDLHSELNLSSLELGDSALYFCASSASGAGIDTQYFGPGTRLTVL.

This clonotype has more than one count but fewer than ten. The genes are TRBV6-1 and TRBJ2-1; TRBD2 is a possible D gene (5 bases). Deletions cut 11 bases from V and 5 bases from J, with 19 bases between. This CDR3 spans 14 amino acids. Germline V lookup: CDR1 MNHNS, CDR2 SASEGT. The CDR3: CAGPDYSRHNEQFF. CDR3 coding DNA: TGTGCCGGACCAGACTATAGCCGACACAATGAGCAGTTCTTC.

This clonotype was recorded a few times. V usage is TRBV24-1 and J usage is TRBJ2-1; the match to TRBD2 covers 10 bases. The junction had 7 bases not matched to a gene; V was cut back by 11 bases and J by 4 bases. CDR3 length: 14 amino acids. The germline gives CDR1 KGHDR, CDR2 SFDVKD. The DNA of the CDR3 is TGTGCCAACTTAACTAGCGGGGAGTACAATGAGCAGTTCTTC. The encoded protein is CANLTSGEYNEQFF.

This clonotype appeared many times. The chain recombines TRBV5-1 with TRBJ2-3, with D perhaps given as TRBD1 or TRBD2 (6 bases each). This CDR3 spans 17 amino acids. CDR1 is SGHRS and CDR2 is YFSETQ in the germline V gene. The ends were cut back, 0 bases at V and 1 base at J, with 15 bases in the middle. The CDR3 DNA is TGCGCCAGCAGCTTGGATTCGGACGGGGGCGGCACAGATACGCAGTATTTT. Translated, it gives CASSLDSDGGGTDTQYF.

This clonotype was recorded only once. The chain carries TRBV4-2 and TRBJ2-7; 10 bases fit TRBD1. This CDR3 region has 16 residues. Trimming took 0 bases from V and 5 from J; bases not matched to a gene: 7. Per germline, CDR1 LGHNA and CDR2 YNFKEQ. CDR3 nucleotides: TGTGCCAGCAGCCAAGATCGGGGGACAGGGGACAACGAGCAGTACTTC. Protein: CASSQDRGTGDNEQYF.

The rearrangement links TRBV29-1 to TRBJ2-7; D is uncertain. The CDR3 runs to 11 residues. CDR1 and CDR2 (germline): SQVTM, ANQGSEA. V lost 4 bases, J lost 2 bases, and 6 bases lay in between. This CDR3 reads CSVVQTYEQYF. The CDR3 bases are TGCAGCGTTGTACAGACCTACGAGCAGTACTTC.

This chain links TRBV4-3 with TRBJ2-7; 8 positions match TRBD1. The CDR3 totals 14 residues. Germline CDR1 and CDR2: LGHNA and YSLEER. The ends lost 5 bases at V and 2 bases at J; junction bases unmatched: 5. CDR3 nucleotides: TGCGCCAGCAGCTCGACGACAGGGGCCTACGAGCAGTACTTC. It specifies CASSSTTGAYEQYF.

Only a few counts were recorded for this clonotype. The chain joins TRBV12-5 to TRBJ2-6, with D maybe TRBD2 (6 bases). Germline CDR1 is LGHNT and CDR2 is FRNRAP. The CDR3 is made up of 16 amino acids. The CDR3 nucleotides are TGTGCCGTACTTCAGCGGGCCGTCTCTGGGGCCAACGTCCTGACTTTC. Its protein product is CAVLQRAVSGANVLTF.